The sequence of this T cell receptor beta chain was determined in a study of shared clonotypes between healthy human individuals. Study summary: Donors had three CD4 naive, three CD4 memory, two CD8 naive and one CD8 memory plate apiece.

Note on this clone: Other DNA sequences in this specimen translate into the identical CDR3.

The assay was immunoSEQ multiplex PCR, and TCRdb's table has in-frame clones only and misses some. Found here are 1.6 million or so clones, 97% to 99% of them singletons; the top ten hold 0.3% to 0.45%. V lost 6 bases and J lost 2, with 5 bases in between. CDR3 length equals 12 residues. Germline loops: CDR1 LNHDA, CDR2 SQIVND (reference sequence). None of the donors, who were healthy HIV-negative adults, had recently had acute infections or vaccinations. Everyone who donated was a Caucasian adult who lived in Nashville, Tennessee. Source material: naive CD4+ T cells sorted from blood. The subset: CD45RA+ positively selected. The chain recombines TRBV19 with TRBJ1-5, with D possibly TRBD1 on 5 matching bases. This TCR was recovered from a man aged 25-40 years in good health. This chain's CDR3 is CASRTGNQPQHF. CDR3 nucleotides: TGTGCCAGTAGGACAGGCAATCAGCCCCAGCATTTT. Complete variable domain (other parts from reference TRBV19 and TRBJ1-5): DGGITQSPKYLFRKEGQNVTLSCEQNLNHDAMYWYRQDPGQGLRLIYYSQIVNDFQKGDIAEGYSVSREKKESFPLTVTSAQKNPTAFYLCASRTGNQPQHFGDGTRLSIL.